The sequence of this T cell receptor (beta chain) was determined in a study of T cell responses to AZD1222 COVID-19 vaccine (dated by TCRdb to the early 2020s). With regard to the full study: A total of 233 trial participants underwent TCR sequencing, of whom about 210 received two doses of AZD1222 and some 26 received two doses of the MenACWY control vaccine. Enrollment into the trials was organized by age into subgroups of 18-55, 56-69 and 70-plus years, and those subgroups contained 148, 28 and 57 TCR-sequenced participants, respectively.

Sample time point, as interpreted from the label and publication: about 28 days (+/-7) after the second vaccine dose. Because spike-specific TCR depth and breadth did not differ between the two schedules, AZD1222 recipients who got a second dose at roughly 4 weeks were pooled with those who got a second dose at roughly 12 weeks. Vaccinee samples came from UK trials COV001 and COV002, including a single-blind randomized controlled phase 2/3 trial of AZD1222 (ChAdOx1 nCoV-19) in healthy adults. For TCRbeta chain sequencing, PBMC samples were collected from trial participants at day 0 and at day 28 after the second dose. The CDR3 regions of human TCRbeta chains were analyzed by immunosequencing. Per the original workflow: TCRs in the repertoires were matched against a reference library of SARS-CoV-2-specific TCRs that had been generated with the MIRA antigen-specificity platform. Breadth was defined as the fraction of unique TCRs that were SARS-CoV-2-associated, and depth was defined as the fraction of total T cells that were SARS-CoV-2-associated. Using the MIRA data, every spike-specific TCR was mapped to the spike region that the TCR reacted to and assigned to either a CD4 or a CD8 class. Log10-transformed breadth and depth values were compared by one-way ANOVA with Sidak's multiple comparisons tests. TCRdb mirrors the immuneACCESS table, restricted to in-frame sequences. Some clones are absent from its copies; in checked studies, under half trace to an unresolved V gene, and the reason for the others is unknown. D and trimming were read from the DNA, whereas the V and J calls and clone size are those reported in that table. Here the sample has some 150,000 clones; roughly 90% occur a single time. Roughly 4% of the sample rests with the top ten.

General study outcomes and caveats: Reportedly, close to half of the unique spike-specific TCRs recognized epitopes lying outside the regions that are mutated in the B.1.351 and B.1.1.7 variants. After two AZD1222 doses, spike-specific TCR breadth and depth were significantly higher than at day 0 and than in MenACWY recipients. Because no day 14 peak-response samples were available, the repertoires could be characterized only after the peak T cell response. Participants were mostly white British, with more females than males. The authors suggested clonal diversity may have been underestimated. Only a handful of AZD1222 recipients were SARS-CoV-2 seropositive at baseline, limiting conclusions about previously exposed vaccinees. Vaccine-associated CD4 TCRs spanned the whole spike protein, with dominant responses in regions 160-218 and 743-854. The 56-69-year group was small, and its depth increase did not reach significance, likely because of low power.

The germline V gene (reference sequence) provides CDR1 SGHKS and CDR2 YYEKEE. The germline ends are 13 bases apart after V is trimmed by 3 bases and J by 1 base. Spanning cysteine to phenylalanine, the CDR3 consists of 16 amino acids. The read is trimmed to its CDR3 DNA, 48 bases read in frame from base 1. Concerning this clone: The antigen this receptor binds is unknown. No quality values exist for individual bases; no much larger clone is one base distant.

The sample consisted of peripheral blood, taken 28 days after the second AZD1222 dose. Recombination joined TRBV5-5 with TRBJ2-2, with TRBD1 perhaps the D gene, on 6 matching bases. This TCR was recovered from an adult who received the AZD1222 COVID-19 vaccine. The CDR3 region: CASSSPGALNTGELFF. The DNA sequence reads TGTGCCAGCAGCTCTCCAGGGGCCCTGAACACCGGGGAGCTGTTTTTT.